The present T cell receptor beta chain was sequenced within a study of sequential checkpoint blockade in melanoma. General study results and limits: PD-L1 staining and CD8+ counts, not mutational load, tracked tumor T-cell clonality.

Treatment noted: randomized to nivolumab then ipilimumab (arm A) or the reverse (arm B). V gave up 9 bases and J gave up 4 bases, with 19 bases separating them. Germline CDR1 and CDR2: LNHNV and YYDKDF (reference sequence). The CDR3 totals 15 residues. As regards this clone: Its target is unknown.

The data were produced by immunoSEQ multiplex PCR, yet TCRdb's version contains in-frame clones alone and is incomplete. Of 12,000 or so clones in the sample, 26% were seen once. The chain recombines TRBV15 with TRBJ2-1; TRBD1 might be the D (5 bases). The sample was tumor tissue (inferred from file names), taken from a patient given nivolumab and ipilimumab in sequence. The TCR originated in a human donor with melanoma. The CDR3 is CATGQGSTIYNEQFF. The CDR3 DNA is TGTGCCACTGGGCAGGGTTCCACTATATACAATGAGCAGTTCTTC.